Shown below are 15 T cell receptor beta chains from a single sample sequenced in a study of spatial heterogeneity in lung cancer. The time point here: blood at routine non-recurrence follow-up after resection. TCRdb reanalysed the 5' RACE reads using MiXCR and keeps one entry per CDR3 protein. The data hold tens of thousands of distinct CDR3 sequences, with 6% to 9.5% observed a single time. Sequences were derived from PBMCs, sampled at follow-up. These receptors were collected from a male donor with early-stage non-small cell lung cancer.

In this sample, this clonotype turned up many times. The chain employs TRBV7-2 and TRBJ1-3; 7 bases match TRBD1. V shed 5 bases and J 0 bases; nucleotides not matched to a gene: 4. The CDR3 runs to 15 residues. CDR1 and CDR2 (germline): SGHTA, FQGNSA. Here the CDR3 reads CASSRTGDSGNTIYF. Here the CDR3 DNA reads TGTGCCAGCAGCCGGACAGGCGACTCTGGAAACACCATATATTTT.

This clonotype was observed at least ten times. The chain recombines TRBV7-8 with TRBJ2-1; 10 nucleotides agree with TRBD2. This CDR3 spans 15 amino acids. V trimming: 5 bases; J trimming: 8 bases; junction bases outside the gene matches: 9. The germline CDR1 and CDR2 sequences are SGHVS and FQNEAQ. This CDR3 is CASSHRAGGIDEQFF. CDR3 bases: TGTGCCAGCAGCCATAGAGCGGGGGGGATCGATGAGCAGTTCTTC.

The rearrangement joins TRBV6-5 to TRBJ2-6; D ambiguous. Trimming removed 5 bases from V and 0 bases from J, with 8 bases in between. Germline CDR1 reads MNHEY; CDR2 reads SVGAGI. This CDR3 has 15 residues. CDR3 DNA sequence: TGTGCCAGCAGTCGGACGGCCTCTGGGGCCAACGTCCTGACTTTC. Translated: CASSRTASGANVLTF.

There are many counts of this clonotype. CDR3 sequence reads: CAWEPGPASGANVLTF. For the CDR3, the DNA is TGTGCCTGGGAGCCAGGACCAGCCTCTGGGGCCAACGTCCTGACTTTC. This rearrangement joins TRBV30 to TRBJ2-6, with D hard to call. V was pared by 5 bases and J by 0 bases, with 14 bases between. The CDR3 totals 16 residues. Per germline, CDR1 GTSNPN and CDR2 SVGIG (reference sequence). Full variable domain (missing parts from reference TRBV30 and TRBJ2-6): SQTIHQWPATLVQPVGSPLSLECTVEGTSNPNLYWYRQAAGRGLQLLFYSVGIGQISSEVPQNLSASRPQDRQFILSSKKLLLSDSGFYLCAWEPGPASGANVLTFGAGSRLTVL.

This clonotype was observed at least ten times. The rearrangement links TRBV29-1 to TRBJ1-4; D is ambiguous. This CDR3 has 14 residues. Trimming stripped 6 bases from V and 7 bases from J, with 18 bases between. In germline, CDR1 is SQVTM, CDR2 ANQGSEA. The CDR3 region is CSVGSMGFSEKLFF. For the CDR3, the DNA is TGCAGCGTCGGGAGCATGGGGTTCAGTGAAAAACTGTTTTTT.

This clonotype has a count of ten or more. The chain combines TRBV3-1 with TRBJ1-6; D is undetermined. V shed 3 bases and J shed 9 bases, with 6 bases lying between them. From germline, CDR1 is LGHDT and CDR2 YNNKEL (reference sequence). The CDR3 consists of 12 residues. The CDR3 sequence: CASSHSGSPLHF. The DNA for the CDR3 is TGTGCCAGCAGCCACTCAGGTTCACCCCTCCACTTT.

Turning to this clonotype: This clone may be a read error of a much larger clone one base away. The CDR3, as DNA: TGTGCCAGCACCCCGTCAGGGGGCTCCCCCGGGGAGCTGTTTTTT. Protein: CASTPSGGSPGELFF. The chain carries TRBV7-8 and TRBJ2-2, with 8 bases identical to TRBD1. J lost 6 bases, V lost 7 bases, and 10 bases had no gene match. The CDR3 extends over 15 amino acids. The germline CDR1 and CDR2 sequences are SGHVS and FQNEAQ.

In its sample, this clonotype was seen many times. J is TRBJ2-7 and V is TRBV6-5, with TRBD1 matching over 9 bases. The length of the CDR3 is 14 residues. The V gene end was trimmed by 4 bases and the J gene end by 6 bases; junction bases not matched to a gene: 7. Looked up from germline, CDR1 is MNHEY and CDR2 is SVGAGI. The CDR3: CASSLLDRGSEQYF. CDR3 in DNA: TGTGCCAGCAGTTTACTGGACAGGGGATCCGAGCAGTACTTC.

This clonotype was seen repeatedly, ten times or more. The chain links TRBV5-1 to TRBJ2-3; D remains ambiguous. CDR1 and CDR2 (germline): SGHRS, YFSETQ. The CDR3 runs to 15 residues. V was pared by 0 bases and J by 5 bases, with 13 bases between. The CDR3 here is CASSLGTLSGDTQYF. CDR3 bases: TGCGCCAGCAGCTTGGGGACGCTTTCGGGAGATACGCAGTATTTT.

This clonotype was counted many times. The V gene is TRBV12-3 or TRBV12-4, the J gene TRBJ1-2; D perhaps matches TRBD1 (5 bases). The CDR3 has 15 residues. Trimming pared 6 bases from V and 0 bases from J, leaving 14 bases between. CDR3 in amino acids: CASSPGTYANYGYTF. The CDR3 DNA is TGTGCCAGCAGCCCTGGGACGTACGCTAACTATGGCTACACCTTC.

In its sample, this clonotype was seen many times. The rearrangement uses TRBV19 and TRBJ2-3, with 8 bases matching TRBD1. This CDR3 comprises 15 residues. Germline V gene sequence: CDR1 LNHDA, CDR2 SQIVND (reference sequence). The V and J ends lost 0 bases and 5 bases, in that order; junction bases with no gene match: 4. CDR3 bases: TGTGCCAGTAGTATAGACAGGGGGCGAGAAGATACGCAGTATTTT. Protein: CASSIDRGREDTQYF.

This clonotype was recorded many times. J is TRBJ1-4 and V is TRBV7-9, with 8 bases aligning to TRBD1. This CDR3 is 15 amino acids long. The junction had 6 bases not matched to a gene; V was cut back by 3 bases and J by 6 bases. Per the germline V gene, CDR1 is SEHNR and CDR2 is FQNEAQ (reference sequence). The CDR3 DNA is TGTGCCAGCAGCTTCCCCGACAGGGGTGATGAAAAACTGTTTTTT. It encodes CASSFPDRGDEKLFF.

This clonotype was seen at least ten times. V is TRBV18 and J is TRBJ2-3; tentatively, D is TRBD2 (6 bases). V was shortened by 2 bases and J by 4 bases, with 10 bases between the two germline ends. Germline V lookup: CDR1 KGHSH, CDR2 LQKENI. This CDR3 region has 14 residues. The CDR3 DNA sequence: TGTGCCAGCTCACCAACGGCGGGGCCAGATACGCAGTATTTT. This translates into CASSPTAGPDTQYF.

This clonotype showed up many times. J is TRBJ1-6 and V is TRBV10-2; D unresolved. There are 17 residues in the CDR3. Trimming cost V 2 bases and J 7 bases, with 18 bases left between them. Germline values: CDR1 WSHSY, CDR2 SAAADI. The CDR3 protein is CASSETPQEGGNSPLHF. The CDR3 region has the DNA TGCGCCAGCAGTGAGACCCCCCAGGAGGGAGGAAATTCACCCCTCCACTTT.

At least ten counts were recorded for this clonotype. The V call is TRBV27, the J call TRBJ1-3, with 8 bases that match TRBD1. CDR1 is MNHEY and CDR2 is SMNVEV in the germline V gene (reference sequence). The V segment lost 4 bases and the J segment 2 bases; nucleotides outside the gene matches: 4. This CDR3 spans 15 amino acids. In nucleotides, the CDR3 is TGTGCCAGCAGTTCCCGGACAGGGACTGGAAACACCATATATTTT. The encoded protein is CASSSRTGTGNTIYF.